This TCR beta chain stems from a study of cytomegalovirus exposure and HLA in healthy donors. Study conclusions and caveats: According to an earlier analysis, most TCR beta V segments yielded productive rearrangements about 90% or about 30% of the time.

Amplification used 60 Vbeta primers and 13 Jbeta primers. TCRdb's table, derived via immunoSEQ multiplex PCR, lists solely in-frame clones and lacks some. There are approximately 200,000 clones in the sample; over 75% occur only once, and 1.5% to 2% lies in the top ten. Concerning this clone: Its antigen is not known.

Specimen: PBMCs. This TCR was recovered from a man between 18 and 29 years old in good health and CMV-seronegative.

This chain's CDR3 is CASSLYLAGGSTDTQYF. DNA of the CDR3: TGTGCCAGCAGCTTGTACCTAGCGGGGGGGAGCACAGATACGCAGTATTTT. This chain joins TRBV5-4 and TRBJ2-3; TRBD2 matches at 12 bases. The J segment lost 0 bases and the V segment lost 1 base, leaving 3 bases of the junction unmatched. The CDR3 runs to 17 residues. Germline assignment: CDR1 SGHNT and CDR2 YYREEE (reference sequence).